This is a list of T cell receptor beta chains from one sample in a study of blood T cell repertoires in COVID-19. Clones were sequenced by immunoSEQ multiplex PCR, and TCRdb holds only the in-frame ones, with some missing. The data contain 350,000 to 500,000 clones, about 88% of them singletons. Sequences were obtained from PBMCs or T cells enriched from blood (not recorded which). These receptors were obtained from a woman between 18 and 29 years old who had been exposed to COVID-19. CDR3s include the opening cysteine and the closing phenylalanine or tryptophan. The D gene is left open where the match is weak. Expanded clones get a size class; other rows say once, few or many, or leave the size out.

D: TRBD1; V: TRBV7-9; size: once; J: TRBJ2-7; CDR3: CASSDRGDEQYF; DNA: TGTGCCAGCAGCGACAGGGGAGACGAGCAGTACTTC
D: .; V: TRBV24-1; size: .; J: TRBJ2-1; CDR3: CATAPGSYNEQFF; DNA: TGTGCCACAGCCCCCGGCTCCTACAATGAGCAGTTCTTC
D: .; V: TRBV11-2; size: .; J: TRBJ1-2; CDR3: CASGQNYGYTF; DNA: TGTGCCAGCGGACAGAACTATGGCTACACCTTC
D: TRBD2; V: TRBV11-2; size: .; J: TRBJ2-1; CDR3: CASSPGRVDNEQFF; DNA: TGTGCCAGCAGCCCGGGGAGGGTCGACAATGAGCAGTTCTTC
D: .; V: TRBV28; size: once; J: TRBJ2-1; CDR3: CASSAPERKRYNEQFF; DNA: TGTGCCAGCAGCGCGCCGGAGCGAAAACGGTACAATGAGCAGTTCTTC
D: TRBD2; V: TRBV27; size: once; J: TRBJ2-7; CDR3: CASTSGSYEQYF; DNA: TGTGCCAGCACTAGCGGGTCCTACGAGCAGTACTTC
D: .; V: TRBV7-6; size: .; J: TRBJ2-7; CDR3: CASSLTLVRRTESSYEQYF; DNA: TGTGCCAGCAGCTTAACGCTCGTTCGGCGGACAGAGAGCTCCTACGAGCAGTACTTC
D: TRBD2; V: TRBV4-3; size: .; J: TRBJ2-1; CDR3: CASSQDPLAGAYNEQFF; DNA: TGCGCCAGCAGCCAAGATCCACTAGCGGGGGCCTACAATGAGCAGTTCTTC
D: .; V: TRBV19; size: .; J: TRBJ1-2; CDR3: CASTPPQGQNYGYTF; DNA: TGTGCCAGTACCCCCCCCCAGGGACAAAACTATGGCTACACCTTC
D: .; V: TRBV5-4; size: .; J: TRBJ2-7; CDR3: CASTVEGKTLGQYF; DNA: TGTGCCAGCACTGTCGAGGGCAAAACCCTCGGGCAGTACTTC
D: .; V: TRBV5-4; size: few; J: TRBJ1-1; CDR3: CASSLPGYTEAFF; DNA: TGTGCCAGCAGCTTGCCAGGGTACACTGAAGCTTTCTTT
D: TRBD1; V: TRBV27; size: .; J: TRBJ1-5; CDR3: CASRRTGIQNQPQHF; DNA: TGTGCCAGCAGGCGGACAGGGATCCAAAATCAGCCCCAGCATTTT
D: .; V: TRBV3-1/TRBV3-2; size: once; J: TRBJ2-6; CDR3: CASSQGTAGANVLTF; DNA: TGTGCCAGCAGCCAGGGCACGGCTGGGGCCAACGTCCTGACTTTC
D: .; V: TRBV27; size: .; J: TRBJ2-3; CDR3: CASSFILGSDTQYF; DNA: TGTGCCAGCAGTTTCATCCTAGGTTCAGATACGCAGTATTTT
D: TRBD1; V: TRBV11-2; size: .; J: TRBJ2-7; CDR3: CASSLRQGAHEQYF; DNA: TGTGCCAGCAGCTTACGACAGGGGGCTCACGAGCAGTACTTC
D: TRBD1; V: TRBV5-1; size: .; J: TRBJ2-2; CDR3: CASSQGQGGTGELFF; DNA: TGCGCCAGCAGCCAGGGACAGGGAGGGACCGGGGAGCTGTTTTTT
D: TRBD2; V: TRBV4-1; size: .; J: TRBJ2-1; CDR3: CASSQPEGREGRSEQFF; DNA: TGCGCCAGCAGCCAACCCGAGGGGCGGGAGGGCCGGAGTGAGCAGTTCTTC
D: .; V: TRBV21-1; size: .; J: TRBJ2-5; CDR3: CASSKSRGLTRETQYF; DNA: TGTGCCAGCAGCAAATCTCGCGGCCTTACCAGAGAGACCCAGTACTTC
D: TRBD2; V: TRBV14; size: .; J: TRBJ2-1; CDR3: CASSKWGSGTNNEQFF; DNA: TGTGCCAGCAGCAAATGGGGTAGCGGGACAAACAATGAGCAGTTCTTC
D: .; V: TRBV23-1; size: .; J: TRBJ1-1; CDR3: CASTRKRAITETFF; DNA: TGCGCCAGCACGAGGAAACGTGCGATCACTGAAACTTTCTTT
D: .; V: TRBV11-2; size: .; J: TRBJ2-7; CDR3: CASSQGAGVLDEQYF; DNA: TGTGCCAGCAGCCAGGGGGCGGGAGTACTCGACGAGCAGTACTTC
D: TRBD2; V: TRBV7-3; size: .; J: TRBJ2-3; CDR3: CASSLGALAGYTDTQYF; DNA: TGTGCCAGCAGCTTAGGCGCACTAGCGGGGTACACAGATACGCAGTATTTT
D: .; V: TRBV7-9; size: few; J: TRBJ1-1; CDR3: CASSSTGWDTEAFF; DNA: TGTGCCAGCAGCTCCACGGGGTGGGACACTGAAGCTTTCTTT
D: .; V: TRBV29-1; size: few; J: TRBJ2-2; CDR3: CSGIRTGSNTGELFF; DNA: TGCAGCGGGATACGGACGGGAAGCAACACCGGGGAGCTGTTTTTT
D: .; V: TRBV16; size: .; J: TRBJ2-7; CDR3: CASSQYYEQYF; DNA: TGTGCCAGCAGCCAGTACTACGAGCAGTACTTC
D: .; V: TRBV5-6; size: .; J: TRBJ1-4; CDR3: CASSLRQGYEKLFF; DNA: TGTGCCAGCAGCTTGCGGCAGGGGTACGAAAAACTGTTTTTT
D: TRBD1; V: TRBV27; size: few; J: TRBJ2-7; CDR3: CASSPGQARTFYEQYF; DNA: TGTGCCAGCAGTCCGGGACAGGCCAGAACTTTCTACGAGCAGTACTTC
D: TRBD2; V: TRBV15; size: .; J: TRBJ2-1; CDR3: CATSRGYSGSDNEQFF; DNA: TGTGCCACCAGCAGGGGATATAGCGGGAGCGATAATGAGCAGTTCTTC
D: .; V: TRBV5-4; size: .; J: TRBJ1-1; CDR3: CASSSGQTEAFF; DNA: TGTGCCAGCAGCTCCGGACAGACTGAAGCTTTCTTT
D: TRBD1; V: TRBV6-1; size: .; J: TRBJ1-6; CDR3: CASKGQGRSPLHF; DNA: TGTGCCAGCAAAGGACAGGGCCGGTCACCCCTCCACTTT
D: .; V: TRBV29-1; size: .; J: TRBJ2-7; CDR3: CATTFSNSYEQYF; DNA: TGCGCCACAACCTTTTCCAATTCCTACGAGCAGTACTTC
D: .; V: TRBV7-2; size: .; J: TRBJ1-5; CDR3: CASSLVTETYQPQHF; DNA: TGTGCCAGCAGCTTAGTGACAGAGACTTATCAGCCCCAGCATTTT
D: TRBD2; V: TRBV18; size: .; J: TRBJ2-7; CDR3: CASSSRGTSGGAAYEQYF; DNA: TGTGCCAGCTCATCCCGGGGGACTAGCGGGGGAGCAGCCTACGAGCAGTACTTC
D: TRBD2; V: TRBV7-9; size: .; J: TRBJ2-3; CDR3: CASSYGTSGTDTQYF; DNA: TGTGCCAGCAGCTACGGGACTAGCGGAACAGATACGCAGTATTTT
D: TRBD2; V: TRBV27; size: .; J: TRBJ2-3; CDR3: CASSRSGGDTDTQYF; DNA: TGTGCCAGCAGTAGAAGCGGGGGGGACACAGATACGCAGTATTTT
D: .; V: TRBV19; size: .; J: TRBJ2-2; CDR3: CASSIGIGRTGELFF; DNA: TGTGCCAGTAGTATTGGGATAGGGAGGACCGGGGAGCTGTTTTTT
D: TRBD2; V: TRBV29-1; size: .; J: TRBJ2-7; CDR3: CSVDSPSGSMYEQYF; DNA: TGCAGCGTTGATAGTCCTAGCGGGAGTATGTACGAGCAGTACTTC
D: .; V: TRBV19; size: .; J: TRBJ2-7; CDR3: CASRGDTYEQYF; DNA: TGTGCCAGTAGAGGGGACACCTACGAGCAGTACTTC
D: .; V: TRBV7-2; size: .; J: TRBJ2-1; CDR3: CASSARRWNEQFF; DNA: TGTGCCAGCAGCGCGCGGCGTTGGAATGAGCAGTTCTTC
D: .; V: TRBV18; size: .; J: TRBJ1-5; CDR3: CASSRDYSNQPQHF; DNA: TGTGCCAGCTCACGGGACTATAGCAATCAGCCCCAGCATTTT